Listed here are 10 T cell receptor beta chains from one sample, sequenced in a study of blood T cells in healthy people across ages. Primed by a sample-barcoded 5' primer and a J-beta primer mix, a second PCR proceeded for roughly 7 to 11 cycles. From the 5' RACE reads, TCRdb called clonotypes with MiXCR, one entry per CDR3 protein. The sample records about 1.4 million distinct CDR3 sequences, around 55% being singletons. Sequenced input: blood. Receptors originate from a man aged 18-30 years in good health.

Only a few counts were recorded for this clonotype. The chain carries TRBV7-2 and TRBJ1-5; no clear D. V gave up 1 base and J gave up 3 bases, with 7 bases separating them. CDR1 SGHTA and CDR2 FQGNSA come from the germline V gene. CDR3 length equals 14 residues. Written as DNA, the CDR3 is TGTGCCAGCAGCTTAGTCGGCACCAATCAGCCCCAGCATTTT. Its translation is CASSLVGTNQPQHF.

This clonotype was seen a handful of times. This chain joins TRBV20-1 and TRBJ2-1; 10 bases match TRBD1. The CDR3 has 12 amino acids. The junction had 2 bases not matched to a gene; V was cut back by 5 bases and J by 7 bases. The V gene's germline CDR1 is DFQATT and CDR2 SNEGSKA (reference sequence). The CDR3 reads CSARDRGNEQFF. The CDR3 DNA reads TGCAGTGCTCGGGACAGGGGAAATGAGCAGTTCTTC.

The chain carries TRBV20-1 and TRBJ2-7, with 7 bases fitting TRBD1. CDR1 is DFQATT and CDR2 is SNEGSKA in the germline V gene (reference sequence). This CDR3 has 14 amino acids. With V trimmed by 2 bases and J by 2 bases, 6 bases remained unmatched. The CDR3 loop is CSARLTGKTYEQYF. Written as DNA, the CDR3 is TGCAGTGCTAGATTGACAGGGAAGACCTACGAGCAGTACTTC.

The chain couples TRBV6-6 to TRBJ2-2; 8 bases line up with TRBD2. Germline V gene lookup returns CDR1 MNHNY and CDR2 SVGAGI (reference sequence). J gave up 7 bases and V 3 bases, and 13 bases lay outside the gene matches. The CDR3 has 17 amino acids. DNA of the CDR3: TGTGCCAGCAGTTATTCCTTCGAAGCGGGAGCAGGCGGGGAGCTGTTTTTT. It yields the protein CASSYSFEAGAGGELFF.

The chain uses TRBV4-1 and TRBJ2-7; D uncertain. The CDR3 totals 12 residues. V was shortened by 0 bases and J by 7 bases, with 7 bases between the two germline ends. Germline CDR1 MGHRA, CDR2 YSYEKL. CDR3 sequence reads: CASSQDHGEQYF. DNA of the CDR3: TGCGCCAGCAGCCAAGATCACGGTGAGCAGTACTTC.

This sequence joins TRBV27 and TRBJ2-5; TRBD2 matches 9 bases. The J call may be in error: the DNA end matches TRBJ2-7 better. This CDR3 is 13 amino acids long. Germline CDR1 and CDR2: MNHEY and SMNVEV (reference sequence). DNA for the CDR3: TGTGCCAGCAGTGGGCTAGCGGGACACGAGCAGTACTTC. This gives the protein CASSGLAGHEQYF.

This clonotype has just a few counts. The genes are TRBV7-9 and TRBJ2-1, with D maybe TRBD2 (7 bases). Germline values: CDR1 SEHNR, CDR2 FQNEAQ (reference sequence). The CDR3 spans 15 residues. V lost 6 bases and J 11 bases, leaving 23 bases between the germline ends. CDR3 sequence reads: CASSEGGTYLDKQFF. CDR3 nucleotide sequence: TGTGCCAGCAGTGAGGGGGGGACTTATTTAGATAAGCAGTTCTTC.

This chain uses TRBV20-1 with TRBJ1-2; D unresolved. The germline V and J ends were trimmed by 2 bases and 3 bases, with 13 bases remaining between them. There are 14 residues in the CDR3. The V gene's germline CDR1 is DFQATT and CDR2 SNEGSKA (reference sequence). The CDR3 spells CSARSRMIDYGYTF. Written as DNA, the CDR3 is TGCAGTGCTAGATCTCGGATGATTGACTATGGCTACACCTTC.

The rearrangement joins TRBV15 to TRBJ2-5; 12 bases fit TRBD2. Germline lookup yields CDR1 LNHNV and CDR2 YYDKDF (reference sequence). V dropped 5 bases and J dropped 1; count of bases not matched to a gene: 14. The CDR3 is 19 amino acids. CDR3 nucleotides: TGTGCCACCAGCGGTTTCTCCGGGACTAGCGGGCCCATCCAAGAGACCCAGTACTTC. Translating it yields CATSGFSGTSGPIQETQYF.

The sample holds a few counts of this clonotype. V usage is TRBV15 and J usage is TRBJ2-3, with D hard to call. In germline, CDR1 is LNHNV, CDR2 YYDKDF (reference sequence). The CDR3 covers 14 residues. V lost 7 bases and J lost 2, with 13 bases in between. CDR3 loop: CATTFETHTDTQYF. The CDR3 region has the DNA TGTGCCACCACTTTTGAAACACACACAGATACGCAGTATTTT. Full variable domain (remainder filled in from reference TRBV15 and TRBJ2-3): DAMVIQNPRYQVTQFGKPVTLSCSQTLNHNVMYWYQQKSSQAPKLLFHYYDKDFNNEADTPDNFQSRRPNTSFCFLDIRSPGLGDTAMYLCATTFETHTDTQYFGPGTRLTVL.